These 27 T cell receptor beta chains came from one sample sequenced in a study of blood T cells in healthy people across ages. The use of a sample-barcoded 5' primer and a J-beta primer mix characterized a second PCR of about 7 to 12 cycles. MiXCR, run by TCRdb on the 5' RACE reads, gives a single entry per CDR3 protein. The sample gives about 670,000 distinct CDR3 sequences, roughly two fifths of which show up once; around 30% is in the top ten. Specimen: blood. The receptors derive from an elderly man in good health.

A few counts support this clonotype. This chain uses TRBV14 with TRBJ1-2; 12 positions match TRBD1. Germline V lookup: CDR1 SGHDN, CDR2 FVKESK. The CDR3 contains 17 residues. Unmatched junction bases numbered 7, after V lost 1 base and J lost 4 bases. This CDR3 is CASSQGPPGQGAYGYTF. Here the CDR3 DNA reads TGTGCCAGCAGCCAAGGCCCTCCGGGACAGGGGGCCTATGGCTACACCTTC.

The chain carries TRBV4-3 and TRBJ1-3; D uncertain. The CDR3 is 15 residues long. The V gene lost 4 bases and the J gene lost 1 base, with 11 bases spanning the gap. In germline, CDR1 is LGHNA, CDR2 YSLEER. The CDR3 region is CASSPVPGSGNTIYF. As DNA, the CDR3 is TGCGCCAGCAGCCCGGTCCCGGGTTCTGGAAACACCATATATTTT.

The CDR3 DNA is TGTGCCAGCAGCTCTAGGACTAGCGGGAGCACCGGGGAGCTGTTTTTT. Protein: CASSSRTSGSTGELFF. The rearrangement links TRBV7-6 to TRBJ2-2; 13 bases are a match to TRBD2. V shed 4 bases and J 4 bases; nucleotides not matched to a gene: 3. The CDR3 spans 16 residues. Germline V CDR1 and CDR2: SGHVS, FNYEAQ.

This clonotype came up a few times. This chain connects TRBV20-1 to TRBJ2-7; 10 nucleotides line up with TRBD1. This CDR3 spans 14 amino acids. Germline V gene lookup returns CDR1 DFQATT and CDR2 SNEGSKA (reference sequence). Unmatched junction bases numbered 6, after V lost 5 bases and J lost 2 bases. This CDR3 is CSAGKGTGAYEQYF. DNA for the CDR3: TGCAGTGCTGGAAAGGGGACAGGGGCCTACGAGCAGTACTTC.

CDR3 protein: CSARDIGRTASTDTQYF. CDR3 nucleotide sequence: TGCAGTGCTAGAGATATAGGCAGGACAGCGAGCACAGATACGCAGTATTTT. This chain links TRBV20-1 with TRBJ2-3; TRBD1 is a possible D gene (6 bases). V dropped 0 bases and J dropped 0 bases, with 16 bases sitting between them. CDR1 DFQATT and CDR2 SNEGSKA come from the germline V gene (reference sequence). The length of the CDR3 is 17 residues.

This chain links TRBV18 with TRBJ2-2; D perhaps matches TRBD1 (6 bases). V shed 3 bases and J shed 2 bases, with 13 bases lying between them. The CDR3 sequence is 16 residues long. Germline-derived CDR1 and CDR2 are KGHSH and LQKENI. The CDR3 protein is CASSPPGTTNTGELFF. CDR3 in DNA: TGTGCCAGCTCACCGCCCGGGACAACCAACACCGGGGAGCTGTTTTTT.

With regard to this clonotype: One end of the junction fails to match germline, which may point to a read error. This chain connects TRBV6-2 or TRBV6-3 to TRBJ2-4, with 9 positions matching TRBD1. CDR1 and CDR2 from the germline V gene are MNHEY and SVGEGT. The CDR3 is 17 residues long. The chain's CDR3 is CASSYWGTGLAKNIQYF. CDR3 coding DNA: TGCGCCAGCAGTTATTGGGGGACAGGGTTAGCCAAAAACATTCAGTACTTC.

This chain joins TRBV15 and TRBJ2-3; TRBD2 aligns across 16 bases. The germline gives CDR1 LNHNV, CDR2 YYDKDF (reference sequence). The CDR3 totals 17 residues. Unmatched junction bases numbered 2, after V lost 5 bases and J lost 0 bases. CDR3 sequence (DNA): TGTGCCACCAGCGGGACTAGCGGGAGGGGAAGCACAGATACGCAGTATTTT. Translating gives CATSGTSGRGSTDTQYF.

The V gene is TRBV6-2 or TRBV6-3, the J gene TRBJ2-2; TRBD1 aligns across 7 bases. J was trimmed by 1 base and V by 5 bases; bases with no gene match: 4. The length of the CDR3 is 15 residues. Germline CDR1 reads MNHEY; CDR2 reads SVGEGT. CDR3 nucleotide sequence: TGTGCCAGCAGTATGACAGGGTTGAACACCGGGGAGCTGTTTTTT. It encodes CASSMTGLNTGELFF.

The CDR3 DNA follows: TGCAGTGCTAGTTACGCTACGAACACTGAAGCTTTCTTT. This translates into CSASYATNTEAFF. This chain joins TRBV20-1 and TRBJ1-1; D gene unclear. The CDR3 extends over 13 amino acids. Germline CDR1 and CDR2: DFQATT and SNEGSKA (reference sequence). Trimming shortened V by 3 bases and J by 1 base, and 9 bases separated the two germline ends.

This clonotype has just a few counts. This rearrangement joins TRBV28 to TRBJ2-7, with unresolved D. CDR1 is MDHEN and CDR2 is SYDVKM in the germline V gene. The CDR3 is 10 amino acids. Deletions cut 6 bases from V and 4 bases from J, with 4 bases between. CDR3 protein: CASSKYEQYF. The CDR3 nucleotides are TGTGCCAGCAGCAAATACGAGCAGTACTTC.

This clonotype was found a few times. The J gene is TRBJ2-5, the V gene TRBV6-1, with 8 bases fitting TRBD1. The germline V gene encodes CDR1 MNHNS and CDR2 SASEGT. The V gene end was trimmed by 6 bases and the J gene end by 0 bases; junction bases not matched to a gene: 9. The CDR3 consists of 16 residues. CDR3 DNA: TGTGCCAGCAGACCCGACAGGGGATTGTACCAAGAGACCCAGTACTTC. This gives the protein CASRPDRGLYQETQYF.

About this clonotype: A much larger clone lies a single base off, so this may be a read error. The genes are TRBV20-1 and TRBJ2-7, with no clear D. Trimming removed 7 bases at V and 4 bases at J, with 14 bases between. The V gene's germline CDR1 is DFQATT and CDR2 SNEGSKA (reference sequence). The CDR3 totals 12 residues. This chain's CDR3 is CSGSRRPYEQYF. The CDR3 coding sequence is TGCAGTGGGAGCAGGAGACCTTACGAGCAGTACTTC.

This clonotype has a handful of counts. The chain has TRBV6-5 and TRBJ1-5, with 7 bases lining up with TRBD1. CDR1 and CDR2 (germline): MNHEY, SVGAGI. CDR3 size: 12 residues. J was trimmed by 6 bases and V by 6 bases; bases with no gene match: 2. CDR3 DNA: TGTGCCAGCAGGACAGGGAGTCAGCCCCAGCATTTT. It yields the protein CASRTGSQPQHF.

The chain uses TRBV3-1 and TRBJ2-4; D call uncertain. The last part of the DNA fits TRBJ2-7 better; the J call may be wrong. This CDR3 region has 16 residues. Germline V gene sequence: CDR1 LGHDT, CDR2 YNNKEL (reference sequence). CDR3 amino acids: CASSQGSGPSSYEQYF. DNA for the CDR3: TGTGCCAGCAGCCAAGGCTCCGGTCCTAGCTCCTACGAGCAGTACTTC.

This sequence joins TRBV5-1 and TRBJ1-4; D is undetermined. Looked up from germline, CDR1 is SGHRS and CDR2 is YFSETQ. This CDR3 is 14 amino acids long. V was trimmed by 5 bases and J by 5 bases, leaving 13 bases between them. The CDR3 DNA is TGCGCCAGCAGGAGAGGAACAGACAATGAAAAACTGTTTTTT. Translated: CASRRGTDNEKLFF. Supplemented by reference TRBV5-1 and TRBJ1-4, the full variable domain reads KAGVTQTPRYLIKTRGQQVTLSCSPISGHRSVSWYQQTPGQGLQFLFEYFSETQRNKGNFPGRFSGRQFSNSRSEMNVSTLELGDSALYLCASRRGTDNEKLFFGSGTQLSVL.

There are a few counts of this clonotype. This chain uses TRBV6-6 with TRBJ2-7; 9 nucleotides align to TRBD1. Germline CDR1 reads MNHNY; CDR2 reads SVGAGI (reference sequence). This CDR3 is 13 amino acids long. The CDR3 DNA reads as TGTGCAGCGTGGGGGACAGGGTTCTACGAGCAGTACTTC. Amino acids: CAAWGTGFYEQYF.

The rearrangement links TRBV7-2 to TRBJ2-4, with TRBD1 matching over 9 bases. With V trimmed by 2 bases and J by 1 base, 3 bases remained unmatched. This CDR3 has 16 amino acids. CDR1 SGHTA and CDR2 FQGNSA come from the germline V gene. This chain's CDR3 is CASSLRTGEAKNIQYF. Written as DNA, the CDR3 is TGTGCCAGCAGCTTAAGGACAGGGGAGGCCAAAAACATTCAGTACTTC.

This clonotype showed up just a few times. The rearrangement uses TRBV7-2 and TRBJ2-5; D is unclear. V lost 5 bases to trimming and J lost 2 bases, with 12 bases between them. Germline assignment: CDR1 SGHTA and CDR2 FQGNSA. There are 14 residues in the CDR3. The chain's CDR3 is CASSPAKRQETQYF. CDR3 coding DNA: TGTGCCAGCAGCCCCGCTAAGAGGCAAGAGACCCAGTACTTC.

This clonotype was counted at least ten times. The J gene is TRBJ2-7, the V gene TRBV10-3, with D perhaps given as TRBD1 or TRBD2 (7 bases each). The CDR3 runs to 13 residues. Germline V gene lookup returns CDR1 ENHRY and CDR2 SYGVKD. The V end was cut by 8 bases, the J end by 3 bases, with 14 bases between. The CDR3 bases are TGTGCCATCCGAACAGGGGAGGGCTACGAGCAGTACTTC. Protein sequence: CAIRTGEGYEQYF.

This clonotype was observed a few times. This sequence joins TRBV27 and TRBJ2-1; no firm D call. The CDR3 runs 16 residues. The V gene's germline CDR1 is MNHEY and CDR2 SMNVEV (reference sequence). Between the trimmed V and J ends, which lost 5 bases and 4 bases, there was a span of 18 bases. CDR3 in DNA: TGTGCCAGCAGTCGCGACACGGCCCCGACGTACAATGAGCAGTTCTTC. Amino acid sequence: CASSRDTAPTYNEQFF.

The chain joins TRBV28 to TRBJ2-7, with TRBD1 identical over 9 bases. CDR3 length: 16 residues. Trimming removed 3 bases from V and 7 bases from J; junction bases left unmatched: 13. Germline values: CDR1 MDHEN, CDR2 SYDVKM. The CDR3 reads CASSFGQGRAYNEQYF. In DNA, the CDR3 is TGTGCCAGCAGTTTTGGACAGGGGCGTGCCTACAATGAGCAGTACTTC.

This CDR3 reads CASSPNLFGLAGKYNEQFF. In DNA, the CDR3 is TGCGCCAGCAGCCCGAACTTATTTGGACTAGCGGGGAAATACAATGAGCAGTTCTTC. This chain links TRBV4-1 with TRBJ2-1, with TRBD2 identical over 12 bases. The germline V gene encodes CDR1 MGHRA and CDR2 YSYEKL. After removal of 4 bases from V and 4 bases from J, the junction contained 14 bases not matched to a gene. The CDR3 is made up of 19 amino acids.

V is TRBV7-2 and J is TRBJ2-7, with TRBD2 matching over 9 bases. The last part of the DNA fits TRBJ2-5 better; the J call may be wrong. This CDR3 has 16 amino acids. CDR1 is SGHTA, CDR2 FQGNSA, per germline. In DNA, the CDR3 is TGTGCCAGCAGCTCTAGCGGGACTACGGTCGGGAAGACCCAGTACTTC. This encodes CASSSSGTTVGKTQYF.

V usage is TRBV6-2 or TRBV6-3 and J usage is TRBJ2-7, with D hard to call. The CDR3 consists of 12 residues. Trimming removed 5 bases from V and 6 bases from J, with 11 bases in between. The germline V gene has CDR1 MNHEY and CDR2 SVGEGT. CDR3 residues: CASSMGSLEQYF. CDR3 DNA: TGTGCCAGCAGTATGGGGTCTCTCGAGCAGTACTTC.

The CDR3 is CASSWIRGGKEQFF. The CDR3, as DNA: TGTGCCAGCAGTTGGATTCGGGGTGGCAAAGAGCAGTTCTTC. The rearrangement joins TRBV6-2 or TRBV6-3 to TRBJ2-1; D is possibly TRBD2 (5 bases). Germline V gene data show CDR1 as MNHEY and CDR2 as SVGEGT. V was clipped by 4 bases and J by 10 bases, with 17 bases between them. The CDR3 consists of 14 residues.

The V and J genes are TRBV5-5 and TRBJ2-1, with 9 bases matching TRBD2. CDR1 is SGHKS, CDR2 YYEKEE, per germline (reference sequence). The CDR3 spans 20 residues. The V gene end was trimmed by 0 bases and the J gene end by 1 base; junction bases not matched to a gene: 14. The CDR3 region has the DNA TGTGCCAGCAGCTTGGGGGCGATGGGCGGGGGGGCCTTGTCCTACAATGAGCAGTTCTTC. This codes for CASSLGAMGGGALSYNEQFF.